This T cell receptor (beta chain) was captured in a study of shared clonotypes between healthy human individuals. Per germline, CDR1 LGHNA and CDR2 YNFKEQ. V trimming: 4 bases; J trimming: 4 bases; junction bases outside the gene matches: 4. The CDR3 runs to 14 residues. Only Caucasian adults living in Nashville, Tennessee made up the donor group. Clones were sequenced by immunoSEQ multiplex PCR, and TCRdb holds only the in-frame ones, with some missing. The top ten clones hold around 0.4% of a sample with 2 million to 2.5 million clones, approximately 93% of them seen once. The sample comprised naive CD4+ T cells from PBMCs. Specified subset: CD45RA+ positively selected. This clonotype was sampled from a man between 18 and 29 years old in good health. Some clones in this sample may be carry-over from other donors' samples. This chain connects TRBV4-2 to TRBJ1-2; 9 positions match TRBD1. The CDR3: CASSPPGQGYGYTF. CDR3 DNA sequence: TGTGCCAGCAGCCCCCCGGGACAGGGCTATGGCTACACCTTC.